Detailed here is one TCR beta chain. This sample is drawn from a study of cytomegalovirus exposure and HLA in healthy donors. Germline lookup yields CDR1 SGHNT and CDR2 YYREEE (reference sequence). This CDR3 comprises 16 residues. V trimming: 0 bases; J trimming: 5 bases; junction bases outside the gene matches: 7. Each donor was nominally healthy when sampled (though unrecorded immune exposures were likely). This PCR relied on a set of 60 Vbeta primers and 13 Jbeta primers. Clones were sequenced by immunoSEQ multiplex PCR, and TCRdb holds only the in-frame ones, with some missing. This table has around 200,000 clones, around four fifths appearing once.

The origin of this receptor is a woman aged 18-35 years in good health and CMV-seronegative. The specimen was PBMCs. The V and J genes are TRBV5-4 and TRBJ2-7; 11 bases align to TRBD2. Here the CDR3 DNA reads TGTGCCAGCAGCTTGGTAGCGGGGGGGCCTATAGACGAGCAGTACTTC. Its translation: CASSLVAGGPIDEQYF.